This T cell receptor (beta chain) is from a study of control samples from healthy donors and cancer patients (dated by TCRdb to the early 2020s). The protocol used for the library was the immunoSEQ multiplex PCR assay. What TCRdb holds here is the immuneACCESS table cut down to in-frame rearrangements. Part of the clones is not present; checked against another copy, under half of the missing clones reflect an unresolved V gene, and the others are unexplained. The sample includes more than 50,000 clones, with approximately 85% observed a single time. 3.5% to 4.5% of the sample goes to the ten largest clones. Regarding this clone: Its antigen is still unknown. No base-level quality is on record; no much larger clone is a single base apart.

V is reduced by 2 bases and J by 4 bases, leaving a spacing of 12 bases between them. From its cysteine to its phenylalanine, the CDR3 spans 15 amino acids. The kept DNA is CDR3 alone, 45 bases in frame from the first base. CDR1 SGDLS and CDR2 YYNGEE are derived from the germline V gene. Sample: blood. This chain joins TRBV9 to TRBJ2-2; the D gene remains uncertain. The sequence derives from a man aged 50 to 60 in good health. This receptor carries the CDR3 CASSVLGVGTGELFF. The bases are TGTGCCAGCAGCGTTTTAGGAGTTGGCACCGGGGAGCTGTTTTTT.